This TCR beta chain was sequenced for a study of blood T cell repertoires in COVID-19. For the study at large: In each case, the material was cDNA or gDNA derived from T cells, B-cell-depleted T cells, or PBMCs.

The CDR3 runs to 14 residues. J lost 7 bases, V lost 6 bases, and 6 bases had no gene match. Germline V gene data show CDR1 as SGHTA and CDR2 as FQGNSA. Study processing details: Reference gene primer amplification yielded estimated nucleated cell counts. Using immunoSEQ multiplex PCR, the repertoire was profiled, and TCRdb retains in-frame clones only, with some absent. That table is the source of V, J and clone size, and D and trimming were worked out from the DNA. The sample lists tens of thousands of clones; about nine tenths were seen once. The sample comprised peripheral blood. The gene calls are TRBV7-2 and TRBJ1-6; 7 bases are a match to TRBD1. This sequence was found in a human donor in a cohort sampled during active COVID-19. As DNA, the CDR3 is TGTGCCAGCAGGCAGGGGGATAAGAATTCACCCCTCCACTTT. Protein: CASRQGDKNSPLHF.